A selection of T cell receptor beta chains follows, all from one sample in a study of radiotherapy plus CTLA-4 blockade in lung cancer. Only in-frame clones appear in the TCRdb table, and some are missing; sequencing was by immunoSEQ multiplex PCR. The sample yields tens of thousands of clones, around nine tenths seen once. This material consisted of peripheral blood, taken from a patient treated with radiotherapy plus ipilimumab. The receptor source for this set is a human donor with non-small cell lung cancer that progressed on radiotherapy plus ipilimumab. The CDR3 runs from the conserved cysteine through the conserved F or W. D genes are given only for firm matches. The listing skips clone size in some rows; elsewhere it reads once, few, many or a size class.

d_gene,j_gene,abundance,v_gene,CDR3nt,CDR3aa
.,TRBJ2-5,once,TRBV9,TGTGCCAGCAGCGTAGCTACGGGGACGGGACGGATCCAAGAGGCCCAGTACTTC,CASSVATGTGRIQEAQYF
.,TRBJ1-5,.,TRBV7-9,TGTGCCAGCAGCTTAGCGACGGGGGCTCAAAGCAATCAGCCCCAGCATTTT,CASSLATGAQSNQPQHF
.,TRBJ1-5,.,TRBV7-3,TGTGCCAGCAGCTTACATAGCAATCAGCCCCAGCATTTT,CASSLHSNQPQHF
.,TRBJ2-3,.,TRBV7-3,TGTGCCAGCAGCTCAAGGGGAGAGGGGACGGATACGCAGTATTTT,CASSSRGEGTDTQYF
.,TRBJ2-7,.,TRBV30,TGTGCCTGGAGGTCAGGGTTCGAGCAGTACTTC,CAWRSGFEQYF
TRBD1,TRBJ2-5,once,TRBV9,TGTGCCAGCGCGCGACAGGGGGCGTTGGCAAGTGAGACCCAGTACTTC,CASARQGALASETQYF
.,TRBJ2-3,.,TRBV30,TGTGCCTGGATTTCGGCAGGGAGAAGCACAGATACGCAGTATTTT,CAWISAGRSTDTQYF
.,TRBJ2-1,.,TRBV7-8,TGTGCCAGCAGCCCTACCTACAATGAGCAGTTCTTC,CASSPTYNEQFF
TRBD2,TRBJ2-4,.,TRBV11-3,TGTGCCAGCAGCTTAGAGGATAGCGGGCTAGCCAAAAACATTCAGTACTTC,CASSLEDSGLAKNIQYF
.,TRBJ1-4,.,TRBV10-3,TGTGCCATCAGGGAGGGCACAACTAATGAAAAACTGTTTTTT,CAIREGTTNEKLFF
TRBD2,TRBJ2-7,.,TRBV7-9,TGTGCCACCGGGGGGACGGGCCCACGGGAGCAGTACTTC,CATGGTGPREQYF
.,TRBJ2-7,.,TRBV30,TGTGCCTTCAGAAGGGTGGGGGGCGAGCAGTACTTC,CAFRRVGGEQYF
.,TRBJ1-2,.,TRBV29-1,TGCAGCGTTGATTCGGGCTATGGCTACACCTTC,CSVDSGYGYTF
.,TRBJ1-5,.,TRBV10-3,TGTGCCATCAGTGAGTCCAGCAGGGCGGTAAATCAGCCCCAGCATTTT,CAISESSRAVNQPQHF
TRBD2,TRBJ2-3,.,TRBV9,TGTGCCAGCAGTGCCGCGGGGGGGGCGGCCCGGGGTACGCAGTATTTT,CASSAAGGAARGTQYF
TRBD1,TRBJ1-3,once,TRBV7-2,TGTGCCAGCAGCGCCAACAGGGGAGGTGGAAACACCATATATTTT,CASSANRGGGNTIYF
TRBD1,TRBJ1-5,.,TRBV30,TGTGCCTGGAGCGACAGGGGCGGTCAGCCCCAGCATTTT,CAWSDRGGQPQHF
TRBD1,TRBJ1-5,.,TRBV6-1,TGTGCCAGCAGAAGGACAGGGAGTCAGCCCCAGCATTTT,CASRRTGSQPQHF
TRBD2,TRBJ2-1,.,TRBV7-3,TGTGCCAGCAGCTCCGGACTAGCGGGGGGTGAGCAGTTCTTC,CASSSGLAGGEQFF
.,TRBJ2-1,once,TRBV7-6,TGTGCCAGCAGTTTTATTCCTGGGGAGCAGTTCTTC,CASSFIPGEQFF
.,TRBJ2-7,.,TRBV5-1,TGCGCCAGCAGCTTGTTCGGGGCCCCGACCGAGCAGTACTTC,CASSLFGAPTEQYF
TRBD2,TRBJ2-1,.,TRBV27,TGTGCCAGCAGAAATTTTGTCTTAGCGGGGGGGCTTGGTGAGCAGTTCTTC,CASRNFVLAGGLGEQFF
.,TRBJ2-2,.,TRBV7-8,TGTGCCAGCAGCTCGGTTACCGGGGAGCTGTTTTTT,CASSSVTGELFF
TRBD1,TRBJ1-1,once,TRBV27,TGTGCCAGCACTCCGGACAGGGCCGGCACTGAAGCTTTCTTT,CASTPDRAGTEAFF
.,TRBJ1-5,.,TRBV2,TGTGCCGTTACCGGGAGCTTGGGTCAGCCCCAGCATTTT,CAVTGSLGQPQHF
.,TRBJ2-1,.,TRBV7-2,TGTGCCAGCAGCCAAGTCTATGAGCAGTTCTTC,CASSQVYEQFF
.,TRBJ1-1,.,TRBV4-2,TGTGCCAGCAGCCAAGAGGCCCTAGGGGCTGGGGCTGAAGCTTTCTTT,CASSQEALGAGAEAFF
.,TRBJ1-1,.,TRBV10-3,TGTGCCAGCAGTGATGCCGCTGGGGGGCACACTGAAGCTTTCTTT,CASSDAAGGHTEAFF
.,TRBJ1-1,.,TRBV7-3,TGTGCCAGCAGCTTAATGGGGGGCAACACTGAAGCTTTCTTT,CASSLMGGNTEAFF
.,TRBJ2-3,.,TRBV30,TGTGCCTGGAGTACTAGGGATACGCAGTATTTT,CAWSTRDTQYF
TRBD1,TRBJ1-2,.,TRBV29-1,TGCAGCGTTTGGACAGGGGGTGGCTATGGCTACACCTTC,CSVWTGGGYGYTF
.,TRBJ2-1,once,TRBV7-6,TGTGCCAGCAGCCCCTTTGAATCGAATGAGCAGTTCTTC,CASSPFESNEQFF
.,TRBJ1-2,.,TRBV30,TGTGCCTGGAGTGACCGGGGGGGCGGCTATGGCTACACCTTC,CAWSDRGGGYGYTF
.,TRBJ1-1,once,TRBV6-5,TGTGCCAGCAGGACGGGGAACACTGAAGCTTTCTTT,CASRTGNTEAFF
.,TRBJ1-2,.,TRBV4-1,TGCGCCAGCAGCTCCGGGGGCAGCAGCTATGGCTACACCTTC,CASSSGGSSYGYTF
.,TRBJ2-6,once,TRBV1,TGCACCAGCAGATCTTTTGGTTGTGCACAAAGTCGGGCCAACGTCCTGACTTTC,CTSRSFGCAQSRANVLTF
.,TRBJ1-2,once,TRBV4-3,TGCGCCAGCAGCCAGGGGAACAGGGAAGGGTTCTATGGCTACACCTTC,CASSQGNREGFYGYTF
TRBD1,TRBJ2-5,few,TRBV10-3,TGTGCCATCAGTGAAACAGGGGAGGAGACCCAGTACTTC,CAISETGEETQYF
.,TRBJ1-2,.,TRBV25-1,TGTGCCAGCAGTGACTTCGGAACACTCTATGGCTACACCTTC,CASSDFGTLYGYTF
TRBD1,TRBJ1-2,.,TRBV5-4,TGTGCCAGCAGCTCCCCCCCTGGCGCGGGACAGGGAAATGGCTACACCTTC,CASSSPPGAGQGNGYTF
.,TRBJ2-2,.,TRBV11-3,TGTGCCAGCAGCTCGGAGGCCGGGGAGCTGTTTTTT,CASSSEAGELFF
.,TRBJ2-2,.,TRBV27,TGTGCCAGCAGTTTGAAACAGGGTGGATTATCGACCGGGGAGCTGTTTTTT,CASSLKQGGLSTGELFF
.,TRBJ1-1,once,TRBV5-6,TGTGCCAGCAGCCTGACACAGAACACTGAAGCTTTCTTT,CASSLTQNTEAFF
.,TRBJ2-5,.,TRBV7-2,TGTGCCAGCAGCTTAGACCCTGTACGGGAGACCCAGTACTTC,CASSLDPVRETQYF
.,TRBJ2-1,.,TRBV5-6,TGTGCCAGCAGCTTGACTCAGGGGGGCTCCTACAATGAGCAGTTCTTC,CASSLTQGGSYNEQFF
.,TRBJ1-1,once,TRBV7-2,TGTGCCAGCAGCTTAACGCTTAATACTGAAGCTTTCTTT,CASSLTLNTEAFF
.,TRBJ1-5,.,TRBV7-7,TGTGCTAGCAGCCTGACCCCCGGGAAGCCCCAGCATTTT,CASSLTPGKPQHF
.,TRBJ1-2,.,TRBV2,TGTGCCAGCAGTGTTACCACCCCAACGATTGCCTATGGCTACACCTTC,CASSVTTPTIAYGYTF